The next 32 T cell receptor beta chains were all read from a single sample in a study of T cell responses to AZD1222 COVID-19 vaccine. The data were produced by immunoSEQ multiplex PCR, yet TCRdb's version contains in-frame clones alone and is incomplete. The profile shows 60,000 to 80,000 clones, 85% of them singletons. The source material was peripheral blood, sampled on day 0 of AZD1222 vaccination. The source is an adult in good health.

The chain joins TRBV3-1 (or the pseudogene TRBV3-2) to TRBJ2-1, with 11 bases that match TRBD2. The V gene end was trimmed by 4 bases and the J gene end by 6 bases; junction bases not matched to a gene: 2. The length of the CDR3 is 14 residues. Germline-derived CDR1 and CDR2 are LGHDT and YNNKEL (reference sequence). The CDR3 here is CASSLSGGANEQFF. As DNA, the CDR3 is TGTGCCAGCAGCCTTAGCGGGGGGGCCAATGAGCAGTTCTTC.

V and J are TRBV9 and TRBJ1-3, with TRBD1 matching over 9 bases. The CDR3 is made up of 18 amino acids. Germline CDR1 and CDR2: SGDLS and YYNGEE. V was clipped by 3 bases and J by 4 bases; unmatched bases: 14. This CDR3 reads CASSARERTGGEGNTIYF. CDR3 bases: TGTGCCAGCAGCGCGCGAGAAAGAACAGGGGGCGAAGGAAACACCATATATTTT.

J is TRBJ1-1 and V is TRBV19, with D possibly being TRBD1 (5 bases). This CDR3 spans 13 amino acids. The ends were cut back, 7 bases at V and 1 base at J, with 10 bases in the middle. Germline V CDR1 and CDR2: LNHDA, SQIVND (reference sequence). CDR3 region: CASIGHPNTEAFF. The CDR3 DNA is TGTGCCAGTATTGGACATCCGAACACTGAAGCTTTCTTT.

V and J are TRBV6-5 and TRBJ1-2; D perhaps matches TRBD1 (6 bases). The CDR3 length is 15 residues. Germline V CDR1 and CDR2: MNHEY, SVGAGI. Trimming removed 1 base from V and 4 bases from J, with 13 bases in between. CDR3 in DNA: TGTGCCAGCAGTTACTTCCCGGGGGCCGGCTATGGCTACACCTTC. It is translated as CASSYFPGAGYGYTF.

CDR3 loop: CASSLPPKVGAFF. Written as DNA, the CDR3 is TGCGCCAGCAGCTTGCCCCCGAAAGTTGGAGCTTTCTTT. The rearrangement joins TRBV5-1 to TRBJ1-1, with unresolved D. V was shortened by 1 base and J by 10 bases, with 14 bases between the two germline ends. Per the germline V gene, CDR1 is SGHRS and CDR2 is YFSETQ. This CDR3 is built from 13 residues.

J is TRBJ1-5 and V is TRBV24-1; D gene uncertain. Trimming removed 3 bases from V and 9 bases from J, with 11 bases in between. The germline V gene encodes CDR1 KGHDR and CDR2 SFDVKD. The CDR3 has 13 residues. DNA of the CDR3: TGTGCCACCAGTGATGACCTTTTGGGGCCCCAGCATTTT. Translating gives CATSDDLLGPQHF.

The chain couples TRBV5-1 to TRBJ1-1, with 8 positions matching TRBD1. With V trimmed by 3 bases and J by 8 bases, 15 bases remained unmatched. This CDR3 region has 16 residues. Germline V gene data show CDR1 as SGHRS and CDR2 as YFSETQ. The CDR3 protein is CASSSTPDRARGEAFF. CDR3 coding DNA: TGCGCCAGCAGCTCGACCCCGGACAGGGCCAGAGGGGAAGCTTTCTTT.

This clone was counted a single time. The chain carries TRBV2 and TRBJ1-2, with D unresolved. Germline loops: CDR1 SNHLY, CDR2 FYNNEI. The CDR3 contains 9 residues. CDR3 coding DNA: TGTGCAAGGAGCTATGGCTACACCTTC. Encoded protein: CARSYGYTF.

This chain links TRBV2 with TRBJ2-7; D gene uncertain. CDR1 and CDR2 (germline): SNHLY, FYNNEI. V was pared by 0 bases and J by 5 bases, with 14 bases between. The CDR3 is 15 amino acids. CDR3 coding DNA: TGTGCCAGCAGTGAAGCTGAAGTTAGGTTCCACGAGCAGTACTTC. Its translation is CASSEAEVRFHEQYF.

The chain recombines TRBV7-8 with TRBJ2-5; D not certain. CDR3 length equals 13 residues. V shed 3 bases and J shed 0 bases, with 5 bases lying between them. Germline lookup yields CDR1 SGHVS and CDR2 FQNEAQ. As DNA, the CDR3 is TGTGCCAGCAGCTTGGGCAACCAAGAGACCCAGTACTTC. Protein product: CASSLGNQETQYF.

The chain is built from TRBV5-6 and TRBJ1-2; 12 nucleotides match TRBD1. The CDR3 has 16 residues. Germline values: CDR1 SGHDT, CDR2 YYEEEE. The trim removed 2 bases at V and 6 bases at J, leaving 8 bases unmatched. As DNA, the CDR3 is TGTGCCAGCAGCTTACCCGGGACAGGGGGCAGGGATGGCTACACCTTC. Amino acids: CASSLPGTGGRDGYTF.

This clone is a singleton in its sample. The V and J genes are TRBV6-5 and TRBJ1-5; the D gene is possibly TRBD1 (5 bases). The germline V gene has CDR1 MNHEY and CDR2 SVGAGI. V was trimmed by 4 bases and J by 1 base, leaving 8 bases between them. The length of the CDR3 is 14 residues. CDR3 in DNA: TGTGCCAGCAGTTGGGGACGCAGCAATCAGCCCCAGCATTTT. It encodes CASSWGRSNQPQHF.

CDR3 amino acids: CASSRRSVGNTIYF. Here the CDR3 DNA reads TGTGCCAGCAGCAGACGAAGTGTCGGAAACACCATATATTTT. This chain links TRBV5-8 with TRBJ1-3; D remains unclear. The CDR3 extends over 14 amino acids. Germline CDR1 is SGHTS and CDR2 is YDEGEE. V lost 4 bases, J lost 4 bases, and 12 bases lay in between.

Here the CDR3 reads CASSNRGRGTGELFF. The CDR3 nucleotides read TGTGCCAGCAGTAACAGGGGGCGCGGCACCGGGGAGCTGTTTTTT. This rearrangement joins TRBV6-5 to TRBJ2-2, with 9 bases aligning to TRBD1. The CDR3 sequence is 15 residues long. V lost 5 bases, J lost 4 bases, and 5 bases stayed unmatched. Germline V gene sequence: CDR1 MNHEY, CDR2 SVGAGI.

The rearrangement joins TRBV6-5 to TRBJ1-5; the D gene is possibly TRBD1 (5 bases). This CDR3 region has 13 residues. Trimming removed 8 bases at V and 4 bases at J, with 12 bases between. Germline V lookup: CDR1 MNHEY, CDR2 SVGAGI. The CDR3 loop is CASYAGGNQPQHF. The CDR3 bases are TGTGCCAGCTATGCCGGGGGGAATCAGCCCCAGCATTTT.

The chain couples TRBV30 to TRBJ1-6; D is perhaps TRBD1 (5 bases). The CDR3 loop spans 13 amino acids. The germline V gene encodes CDR1 GTSNPN and CDR2 SVGIG (reference sequence). V was shortened by 8 bases and J by 7 bases, with 15 bases between the two germline ends. The CDR3 here is CALEGQTNSPLHF. The CDR3 DNA sequence: TGTGCCCTGGAGGGGCAGACCAATTCACCCCTCCACTTT. Based on the CDR3 plus reference TRBV30 and TRBJ1-6, the full variable domain is SQTIHQWPATLVQPVGSPLSLECTVEGTSNPNLYWYRQAAGRGLQLLFYSVGIGQISSEVPQNLSASRPQDRQFILSSKKLLLSDSGFYLCALEGQTNSPLHFGNGTRLTVT.

The gene calls are TRBV5-4 and TRBJ2-2, with D perhaps TRBD2 (6 bases). Germline loops: CDR1 SGHNT, CDR2 YYREEE (reference sequence). The CDR3 spans 18 residues. V was cut by 0 bases and J by 4 bases, with 19 bases left in between. The CDR3 here is CASSLGAGLTPSTGELFF. The CDR3 nucleotides are TGTGCCAGCAGCTTGGGGGCGGGGCTAACCCCGAGCACCGGGGAGCTGTTTTTT.

The chain carries TRBV6-1 and TRBJ1-1; 7 nucleotides line up with TRBD1. The J segment lost 3 bases and the V segment lost 2 bases, leaving 3 bases of the junction unmatched. Germline CDR1 and CDR2: MNHNS and SASEGT. CDR3 length: 14 amino acids. The CDR3 DNA follows: TGTGCCAGCAGTGAACAGGGGGTTCACACTGAAGCTTTCTTT. Translation gives CASSEQGVHTEAFF.

The chain has TRBV5-1 and TRBJ2-7, with D maybe TRBD1 (7 bases). V lost 0 bases to trimming and J lost 2 bases, with 15 bases between them. The V gene's germline CDR1 is SGHRS and CDR2 YFSETQ. The length of the CDR3 is 16 residues. CDR3 nucleotide sequence: TGCGCCAGCAGCTTGGGGGGGGACAGTTTTCCCTACGAGCAGTACTTC. It yields the protein CASSLGGDSFPYEQYF.

The rearrangement links TRBV5-5 to TRBJ1-4, with D possibly matching TRBD1 (5 bases). Trimming took off 6 bases at V and 7 bases at J, with 16 bases between the two ends. Germline V lookup: CDR1 SGHKS, CDR2 YYEKEE (reference sequence). The CDR3 sequence is 14 residues long. The CDR3 here is CASTGTDRSEKLFF. DNA for the CDR3: TGTGCCAGCACCGGGACCGACCGGAGTGAAAAACTGTTTTTT.

The rearrangement links TRBV11-2 to TRBJ1-2; the match to TRBD1 covers 7 bases. The germline V gene encodes CDR1 SGHAT and CDR2 FQNNGV. The V gene end was trimmed by 5 bases and the J gene end by 3 bases; junction bases not matched to a gene: 12. This CDR3 is 16 amino acids long. CDR3 residues: CASSATRQGRDYGYTF. CDR3 coding DNA: TGTGCCAGCAGCGCAACCAGACAGGGAAGGGACTATGGCTACACCTTC.

This clone was counted only a few times. The chain couples TRBV27 to TRBJ2-7; no reliable D call. The CDR3 runs 11 residues. The ends were cut back, 1 base at V and 7 bases at J, with 5 bases in the middle. Germline V gene lookup returns CDR1 MNHEY and CDR2 SMNVEV (reference sequence). This chain's CDR3 is CASSLFGEQYF. In nucleotides, the CDR3 is TGTGCCAGCAGTTTATTTGGAGAGCAGTACTTC.

This rearrangement joins TRBV11-3 to TRBJ2-7; the D gene is possibly TRBD1 (5 bases). This CDR3 is built from 14 residues. Looked up from germline, CDR1 is SGHNT and CDR2 is YENEEA. V lost 6 bases and J 6 bases, leaving 18 bases between the germline ends. CDR3 loop: CASSMGPVLSEQYF. Written as DNA, the CDR3 is TGTGCCAGCAGTATGGGGCCGGTCCTCTCCGAGCAGTACTTC.

This clone turned up a few times. The chain recombines TRBV5-1 with TRBJ2-7; tentative D call: TRBD2 (6 bases). The CDR3 covers 14 residues. Germline-derived CDR1 and CDR2 are SGHRS and YFSETQ. V was cut by 0 bases and J by 2 bases, with 9 bases left in between. The CDR3 loop is CASSLGLGPYEQYF. For the CDR3, the DNA is TGCGCCAGCAGCTTGGGACTAGGACCCTACGAGCAGTACTTC.

The chain employs TRBV7-9 and TRBJ1-1; D remains unclear. The CDR3 contains 14 residues. Germline lookup yields CDR1 SEHNR and CDR2 FQNEAQ (reference sequence). Trimming stripped 3 bases from V and 0 bases from J, with 8 bases between. The CDR3 loop reads CASSFRAMNTEAFF. CDR3 nucleotides: TGTGCCAGCAGCTTTCGGGCCATGAACACTGAAGCTTTCTTT.

The chain couples TRBV5-1 to TRBJ2-7; D might be TRBD1 (5 bases). Germline loops: CDR1 SGHRS, CDR2 YFSETQ. Trimming removed 4 bases from V and 3 bases from J, with 20 bases in between. CDR3 size: 16 residues. The DNA of the CDR3 is TGCGCCAGCAGCCTCACGATAGGGGCAGACAACTACGAGCAGTACTTC. Its protein product is CASSLTIGADNYEQYF.

This clone was seen a single time. The chain carries TRBV6-6 and TRBJ1-1; a possible D gene is TRBD1 (5 bases). The CDR3 spans 12 residues. V was cut by 8 bases and J by 6 bases, with 13 bases left in between. Germline V gives CDR1 MNHNY, CDR2 SVGAGI (reference sequence). The CDR3 here is CASWAGVAEAFF. In nucleotides, the CDR3 is TGTGCCAGCTGGGCGGGGGTCGCTGAAGCTTTCTTT.

The rearrangement links TRBV5-1 to TRBJ1-5; 9 bases map to TRBD1. Germline V gene sequence: CDR1 SGHRS, CDR2 YFSETQ. J was trimmed by 5 bases and V by 4 bases; bases with no gene match: 7. The CDR3 consists of 15 residues. CDR3 loop: CASSAGTGTDQPQHF. The CDR3 DNA is TGCGCCAGCAGCGCGGGGACAGGGACCGATCAGCCCCAGCATTTT.

This sequence joins TRBV5-1 and TRBJ2-3; 8 bases are shared with TRBD1. V lost 3 bases, J lost 3 bases, and 3 bases stayed unmatched. The CDR3 runs 14 residues. Germline assignment: CDR1 SGHRS and CDR2 YFSETQ. This CDR3 is CASSWTGKTDTQYF. The DNA of the CDR3 is TGCGCCAGCAGCTGGACAGGGAAGACAGATACGCAGTATTTT.

DNA for the CDR3: TGTGCCAGCAGCTTAGCTACAGGGGCGGGAAACACCATATATTTT. Translating it yields CASSLATGAGNTIYF. This chain joins TRBV7-6 and TRBJ1-3; 7 positions agree with TRBD1. V lost 0 bases to trimming and J lost 4 bases; unmatched junction nucleotides: 3. The CDR3 totals 15 residues. CDR1 is SGHVS, CDR2 FNYEAQ, per germline.

The chain joins TRBV5-1 to TRBJ2-3, with 7 bases matching TRBD2. V shed 0 bases and J 3 bases; nucleotides not matched to a gene: 1. Germline V gives CDR1 SGHRS, CDR2 YFSETQ. The CDR3 totals 14 residues. The CDR3: CASSLAGGTDTQYF. As DNA, the CDR3 is TGCGCCAGCAGCTTGGCGGGGGGTACAGATACGCAGTATTTT. The variable domain in full, with the rest retrieved from reference TRBV5-1 and TRBJ2-3, is KAGVTQTPRYLIKTRGQQVTLSCSPISGHRSVSWYQQTPGQGLQFLFEYFSETQRNKGNFPGRFSGRQFSNSRSEMNVSTLELGDSALYLCASSLAGGTDTQYFGPGTRLTVL.

The gene calls are TRBV7-8 and TRBJ2-1; 9 positions match TRBD1. CDR3 length: 14 residues. J lost 7 bases, V lost 5 bases, and 6 bases had no gene match. Germline V gene sequence: CDR1 SGHVS, CDR2 FQNEAQ. CDR3 nucleotide sequence: TGTGCCAGCAGCCGAGGGACAGGGCGGAATGAGCAGTTCTTC. Protein: CASSRGTGRNEQFF.